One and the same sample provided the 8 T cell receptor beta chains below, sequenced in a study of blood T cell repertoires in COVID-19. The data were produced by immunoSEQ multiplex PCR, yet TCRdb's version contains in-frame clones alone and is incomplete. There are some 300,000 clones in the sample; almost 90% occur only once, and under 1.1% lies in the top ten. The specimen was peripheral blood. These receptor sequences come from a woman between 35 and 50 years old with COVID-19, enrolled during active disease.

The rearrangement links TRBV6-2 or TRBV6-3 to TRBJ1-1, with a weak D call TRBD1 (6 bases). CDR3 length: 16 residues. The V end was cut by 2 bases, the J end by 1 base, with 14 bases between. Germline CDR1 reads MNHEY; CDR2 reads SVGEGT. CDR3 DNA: TGTGCCAGCAGTTACAAGGTAGGGGGAGAGAACACTGAAGCTTTCTTT. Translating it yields CASSYKVGGENTEAFF.

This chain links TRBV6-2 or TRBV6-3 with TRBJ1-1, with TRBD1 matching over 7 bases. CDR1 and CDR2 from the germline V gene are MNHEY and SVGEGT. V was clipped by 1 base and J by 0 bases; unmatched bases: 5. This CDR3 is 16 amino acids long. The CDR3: CASSYWGQIMNTEAFF. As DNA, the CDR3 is TGTGCCAGCAGTTACTGGGGACAGATCATGAACACTGAAGCTTTCTTT.

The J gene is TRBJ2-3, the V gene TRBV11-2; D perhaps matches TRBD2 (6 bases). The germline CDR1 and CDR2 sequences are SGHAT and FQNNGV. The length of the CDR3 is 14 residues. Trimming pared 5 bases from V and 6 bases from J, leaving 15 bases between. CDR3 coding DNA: TGTGCCAGCAGCCCTAGCGACAACTGGGATACGCAGTATTTT. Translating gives CASSPSDNWDTQYF.

CDR3 bases: TGTGCCAGCAGCTTGGCCAGGAACAGGGAAAATTCACCCCTCCACTTT. This translates into CASSLARNRENSPLHF. The V call is TRBV5-4, the J call TRBJ1-6, with D possibly matching TRBD1 (6 bases). The V end was cut by 0 bases, the J end by 7 bases, with 14 bases between. The V gene's germline CDR1 is SGHNT and CDR2 YYREEE (reference sequence). CDR3 length: 16 amino acids.

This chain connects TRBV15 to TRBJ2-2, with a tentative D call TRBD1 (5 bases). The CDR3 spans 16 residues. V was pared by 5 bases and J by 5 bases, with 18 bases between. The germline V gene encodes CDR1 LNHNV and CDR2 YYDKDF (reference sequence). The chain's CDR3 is CATSPGPKGRTGELFF. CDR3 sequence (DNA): TGTGCCACCAGCCCCGGGCCGAAGGGGCGGACCGGGGAGCTGTTTTTT.

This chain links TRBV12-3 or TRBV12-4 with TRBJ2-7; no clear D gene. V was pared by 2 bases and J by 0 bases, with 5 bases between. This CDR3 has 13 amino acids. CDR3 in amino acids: CASSLRFSYEQYF. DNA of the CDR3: TGTGCCAGCAGTTTACGGTTCTCCTACGAGCAGTACTTC.

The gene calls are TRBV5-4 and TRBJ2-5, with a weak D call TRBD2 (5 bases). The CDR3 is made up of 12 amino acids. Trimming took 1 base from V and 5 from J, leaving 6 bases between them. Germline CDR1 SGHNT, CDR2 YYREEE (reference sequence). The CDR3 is CASSLWEETQYF. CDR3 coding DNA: TGTGCCAGCAGCTTGTGGGAGGAGACCCAGTACTTC.

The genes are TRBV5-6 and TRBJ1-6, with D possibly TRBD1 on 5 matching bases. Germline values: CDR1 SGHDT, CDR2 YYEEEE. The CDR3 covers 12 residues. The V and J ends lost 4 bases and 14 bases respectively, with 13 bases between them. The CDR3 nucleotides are TGTGCCAGCAGCCCAAGGAGGGGCACCCTCCACTTT. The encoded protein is CASSPRRGTLHF. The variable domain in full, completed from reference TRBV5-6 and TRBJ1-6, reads DAGVTQSPTHLIKTRGQQVTLRCSPKSGHDTVSWYQQALGQGPQFIFQYYEEEERQRGNFPDRFSGHQFPNYSSELNVNALLLGDSALYLCASSPRRGTLHFGNGTRLTVT.